This TCR beta chain was captured in a study of T-cell memory formation after mild COVID-19. The CDR3 loop spans 13 amino acids. Germline V gene data show CDR1 as MNHNS and CDR2 as SASEGT. V lost 7 bases to trimming and J lost 1 base, with 10 bases between them. TCRdb itself ran the 5' RACE reads through MiXCR, one entry per CDR3 protein. The repertoire holds roughly 550,000 distinct CDR3 sequences, roughly 22% seen once, with around 12% in the top ten. The sample taken for sequencing was PBMCs or a T cell subset sorted from them (not recorded which). The chain uses TRBV6-1 and TRBJ1-1; no clear D. The sequence was obtained from an adult woman who had mild COVID-19 (a few samples of this study predate the infection). Cell type and time point are not known. The CDR3 bases are TGTGCCAGCACCTCGACTGAGAACACTGAAGCTTTCTTT. Translation: CASTSTENTEAFF.